The next 16 T cell receptor beta chains were all read from a single sample in a study of T-cell memory formation after mild COVID-19. In TCRdb, the 5' RACE reads were re-called with MiXCR into one record per CDR3 protein. The data contain around 300,000 distinct CDR3 sequences, just under 20% of them seen just once; the ten biggest clones take up over 20%. Sample: PBMCs or a T cell subset sorted from them (not recorded which). Receptors originate from a man aged 18 to 30 who had mild COVID-19 (a few samples of this study predate the infection). Cell type and time point are not known.

This clonotype was found a few times. J is TRBJ1-2 and V is TRBV20-1; no clear D. CDR1 and CDR2 from the germline V gene are DFQATT and SNEGSKA (reference sequence). The V end was cut by 3 bases, the J end by 4 bases, with 12 bases between. The CDR3 sequence is 13 residues long. Here the CDR3 DNA reads TGCAGTGCTAGCGGCGGGAGCATCTATGGCTACACCTTC. Amino acids: CSASGGSIYGYTF.

This clonotype has more than one count but fewer than ten. V is TRBV4-3 and J is TRBJ2-1; D is unresolved. There are 15 residues in the CDR3. The ends were cut back, 4 bases at V and 2 bases at J, with 12 bases in the middle. CDR1 LGHNA and CDR2 YSLEER come from the germline V gene. Here the CDR3 DNA reads TGCGCCAGCAGCCGCCTATCGGGTACCTACAATGAGCAGTTCTTC. Translation: CASSRLSGTYNEQFF.

This clonotype came up a few times. The gene calls are TRBV5-1 and TRBJ1-5; D is unclear. CDR3 length: 16 amino acids. Trimming took 0 bases from V and 0 from J, leaving 10 bases between them. Germline CDR1 and CDR2: SGHRS and YFSETQ. CDR3 sequence (DNA): TGCGCCAGCAGCTTGGATCCCAGAAATAGCAATCAGCCCCAGCATTTT. It translates to CASSLDPRNSNQPQHF.

This clonotype was seen a few times. This chain connects TRBV7-3 to TRBJ2-1; 11 bases match TRBD2. In germline, CDR1 is SGHTA, CDR2 FQGTGA. The CDR3 consists of 16 residues. Unmatched junction bases numbered 6, after V lost 5 bases and J lost 3 bases. CDR3 sequence reads: CASSVKGTSGYNEQFF. In DNA, the CDR3 is TGTGCCAGCAGCGTTAAGGGGACTAGCGGCTACAATGAGCAGTTCTTC.

This rearrangement joins TRBV6-1 to TRBJ1-2; D is perhaps TRBD1 (5 bases). CDR1 is MNHNS, CDR2 SASEGT, per germline. Deletions cut 9 bases from V and 14 bases from J, with 16 bases between. This CDR3 has 10 amino acids. The CDR3 protein is CASRYLQVTF. The DNA for the CDR3 is TGTGCCAGTCGATACTTACAGGTGACCTTC.

This chain joins TRBV28 and TRBJ2-1, with D possibly being TRBD1 or TRBD2 (5 bases each). V lost 5 bases to trimming and J lost 10 bases, with 21 bases between them. Looked up from germline, CDR1 is MDHEN and CDR2 is SYDVKM. The CDR3 is 15 residues long. CDR3 protein: CASSPGRGGVGEQFF. The CDR3 nucleotides are TGTGCCAGCAGTCCGGGACGGGGCGGCGTAGGGGAGCAGTTCTTC.

Ten or more counts support this clonotype. The V and J genes are TRBV5-1 and TRBJ1-5; 7 nucleotides align to TRBD1. This CDR3 has 13 residues. Germline V lookup: CDR1 SGHRS, CDR2 YFSETQ. The J segment lost 7 bases and the V segment lost 2 bases, leaving 3 bases of the junction unmatched. The CDR3 DNA reads as TGCGCCAGCAGCTTTTTAGGGGGCCAGCCCCAGCATTTT. This sequence encodes CASSFLGGQPQHF.

This clonotype was recorded a few times. This chain joins TRBV5-5 and TRBJ1-1, with unresolved D. V dropped 6 bases and J dropped 11 bases, with 20 bases sitting between them. CDR1 SGHKS and CDR2 YYEKEE come from the germline V gene (reference sequence). This CDR3 spans 13 amino acids. CDR3 amino acids: CASNLASGVGAFF. CDR3 nucleotide sequence: TGTGCCAGCAACCTCGCCTCCGGGGTAGGCGCTTTCTTT.

V gene TRBV5-5 combines with J gene TRBJ2-4; D call uncertain. Trimming left V 0 bases short and J 4 bases short, with 5 bases between. This CDR3 spans 13 amino acids. Germline V CDR1 and CDR2: SGHKS, YYEKEE (reference sequence). This CDR3 reads CASSLGSKNIQYF. DNA of the CDR3: TGTGCCAGCAGCTTGGGCAGTAAAAACATTCAGTACTTC.

This clonotype was seen a handful of times. This chain uses TRBV6-5 with TRBJ2-3, with D uncertain. The V gene lost 0 bases and the J gene lost 5 bases, with 9 bases spanning the gap. Germline CDR1 and CDR2: MNHEY and SVGAGI. CDR3 size: 14 residues. Here the CDR3 reads CASSYSAMKDTQYF. The CDR3 coding sequence is TGTGCCAGCAGTTACTCAGCGATGAAAGATACGCAGTATTTT.

This clonotype was recorded a few times. The chain joins TRBV7-9 to TRBJ1-1; D is unclear. The CDR3 contains 16 residues. The V end was cut by 6 bases, the J end by 0 bases, with 17 bases between. The germline gives CDR1 SEHNR, CDR2 FQNEAQ (reference sequence). CDR3 coding DNA: TGTGCCAGCAGAAGAGGCGGCAGCTCCATGAACACTGAAGCTTTCTTT. Amino acid sequence: CASRRGGSSMNTEAFF.

J is TRBJ1-5 and V is TRBV7-8; tentative D call: TRBD1 (6 bases). The CDR3 spans 13 residues. With 8 bases removed from V and 6 bases from J, the gap between germline ends came to 14 bases. The V gene's germline CDR1 is SGHVS and CDR2 FQNEAQ. The CDR3 sequence: CASSRGASQPQHF. In nucleotides, the CDR3 is TGTGCCAGCTCCCGGGGGGCTAGTCAGCCCCAGCATTTT.

This clonotype appeared once. The genes are TRBV5-5 and TRBJ2-3, with D perhaps matching TRBD2 (6 bases). V lost 3 bases, J lost 4 bases, and 12 bases lay in between. The CDR3 is 14 residues long. Looked up from germline, CDR1 is SGHKS and CDR2 is YYEKEE (reference sequence). The DNA for the CDR3 is TGTGCCAGCAGCTCTAGCGTCGGCGCAGATACGCAGTATTTT. This translates into CASSSSVGADTQYF.

The chain carries TRBV12-3 or TRBV12-4 and TRBJ2-7; a weak D match, TRBD1 (5 bases). The V and J ends lost 2 bases and 4 bases respectively, with 15 bases between them. The CDR3 is made up of 15 amino acids. The CDR3 reads CASSLRTQKDYEQYV. The CDR3 DNA is TGTGCCAGCAGTTTAAGGACACAGAAGGATTACGAGCAGTACGTC.

The V call is TRBV12-3 or TRBV12-4, the J call TRBJ2-1; 8 bases are a match to TRBD2. CDR3 length: 15 residues. V lost 4 bases, J lost 9 bases, and 11 bases stayed unmatched. This chain's CDR3 is CASSSTGTSFTEQFF. In DNA, the CDR3 is TGTGCCAGCAGTTCCACCGGGACTAGTTTCACTGAGCAGTTCTTC.

J is TRBJ2-3 and V is TRBV28; unclear D gene. Germline assignment: CDR1 MDHEN and CDR2 SYDVKM. The CDR3 sequence is 14 residues long. V was clipped by 6 bases and J by 4 bases, with 14 bases between them. The CDR3 region is CASSPASRPDTQYF. In DNA form, the CDR3 reads TGTGCCAGCAGCCCCGCGTCCCGGCCAGATACGCAGTATTTT.